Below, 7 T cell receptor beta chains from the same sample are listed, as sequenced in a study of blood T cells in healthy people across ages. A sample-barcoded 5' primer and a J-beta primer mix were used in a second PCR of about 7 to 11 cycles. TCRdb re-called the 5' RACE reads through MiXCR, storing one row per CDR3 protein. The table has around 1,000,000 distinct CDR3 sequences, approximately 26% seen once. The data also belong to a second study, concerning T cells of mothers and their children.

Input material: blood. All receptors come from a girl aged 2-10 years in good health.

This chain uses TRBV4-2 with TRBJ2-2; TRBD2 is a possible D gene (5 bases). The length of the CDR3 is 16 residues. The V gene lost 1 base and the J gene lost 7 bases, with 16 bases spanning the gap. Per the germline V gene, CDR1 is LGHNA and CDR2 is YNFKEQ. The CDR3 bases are TGTGCCAGCAGCCAAGTCCCAACTAGTTACAGCGGGGAGCTGTTTTTT. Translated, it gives CASSQVPTSYSGELFF.

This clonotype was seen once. The CDR3 nucleotides are TGTGCCAGCAGTATAATGCAGGGGCAAGAGACCCAGTACTTC. Protein: CASSIMQGQETQYF. The chain combines TRBV12-3 or TRBV12-4 with TRBJ2-5, with D possibly matching TRBD1 (6 bases). The V gene lost 5 bases and the J gene lost 2 bases, with 12 bases spanning the gap. The CDR3 consists of 14 residues.

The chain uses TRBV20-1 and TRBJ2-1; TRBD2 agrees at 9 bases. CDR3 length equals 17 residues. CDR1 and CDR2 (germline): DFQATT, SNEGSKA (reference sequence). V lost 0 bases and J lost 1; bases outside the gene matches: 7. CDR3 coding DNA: TGCAGTGCTAGAGACTCTAGCGGGGCCTTGTCCTACAATGAGCAGTTCTTC. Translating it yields CSARDSSGALSYNEQFF.

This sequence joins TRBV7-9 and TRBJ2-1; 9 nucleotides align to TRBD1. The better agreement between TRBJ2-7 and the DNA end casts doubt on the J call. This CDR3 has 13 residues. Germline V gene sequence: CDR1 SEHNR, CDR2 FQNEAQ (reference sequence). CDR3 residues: CASSPQGAVEQYF. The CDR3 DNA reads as TGTGCCAGCAGCCCACAGGGGGCCGTCGAGCAGTACTTC.

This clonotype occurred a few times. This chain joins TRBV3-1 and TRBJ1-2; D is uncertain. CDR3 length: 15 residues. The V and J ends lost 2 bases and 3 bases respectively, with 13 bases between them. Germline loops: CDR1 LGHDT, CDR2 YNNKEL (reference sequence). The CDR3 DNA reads TGTGCCAGCAGCCAATTGGCAATTGAGGACTATGGCTACACCTTC. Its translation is CASSQLAIEDYGYTF.

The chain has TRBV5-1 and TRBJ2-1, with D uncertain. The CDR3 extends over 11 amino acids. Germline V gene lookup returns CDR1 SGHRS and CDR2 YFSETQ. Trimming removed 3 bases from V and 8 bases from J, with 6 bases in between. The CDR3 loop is CASSSDYEQFF. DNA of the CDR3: TGCGCCAGCAGCTCCGATTATGAGCAGTTCTTC.

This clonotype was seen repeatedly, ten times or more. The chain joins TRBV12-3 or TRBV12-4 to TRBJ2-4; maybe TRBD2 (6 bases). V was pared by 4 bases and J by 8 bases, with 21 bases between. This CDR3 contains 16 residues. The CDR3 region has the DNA TGTGCCAGCAGTTCCCAGCGGTTCGGGAGTAGTGACATTCAGTACTTC. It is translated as CASSSQRFGSSDIQYF.